Listed here is a single TCR beta chain. In its sample, this clonotype was seen a few times. Its antigen is currently not known. Per-base qualities were not stored, and no clone one base away is much larger. What this sample's treatment or condition label stands for: allogeneic hematopoietic cell transplantation with graft depleted of TCRalphabeta T cells and CD19 B cells. The transplant recipients were children given TCRalphabeta/CD19-depleted allogeneic hematopoietic cell grafts. This entry belongs to a study of T-cell reconstitution after alpha-beta-depleted transplantation in children listed by TCRdb under 2016. A note on the overall study: Using TCR repertoire profiling, the study quantitatively followed how T-cell immune reconstitution unfolded in children after TCRalphabeta/CD19-depleted allogeneic hematopoietic cell transplantation.

Library construction relied on PCR. The sequencer listed for this sample is Illumina HiSeq 2500. To normalize quantification of the TCRbeta repertoire, the TCR libraries were built with molecular barcoding that relied on unique molecular identifiers. TCRdb reanalyzed the raw reads on its own, using fastp at Q25 for trimming and MiXCR for clone calling, and kept in-frame beta chains. Every entry covers one CDR3 protein and lists the most common genes and DNA from its rows. The sample profile shows 530,000 or so distinct CDR3 sequences; around 27% of them were found once. Of the sample, just over 35% is held by the ten largest clones. Paper-wide results and their limitations: The high TCRbeta diversity at day 60 in some patients was ascribed to recipient T cells and intrathymic progenitors that had survived conditioning. Over the following months the frequencies of hyperexpanded clones went down, and after one year T-cell counts and TCRbeta diversity were mostly credited to newly produced T cells. Apparently early alphabetaT-cell count recovery about two months after transplant reportedly relied on only several hundred rapidly expanded clones derived from non-depleted graft cells.

Deletion took 1 base off V and 7 bases off J, with a span of 14 bases between the germline ends. Per the germline V gene (reference sequence), LGHDT is the CDR1 and YNNKEL is the CDR2. The CDR3 runs 16 amino acids, cysteine and phenylalanine included. Left in the record is the CDR3 DNA by itself, 48 bases read in frame from the first base. This chain joins TRBV3-1 to TRBJ1-6; TRBD1 could be the D gene, as 5 bases match. This clonotype originated in a boy in the first two years of life with Wiskott-Aldrich syndrome, due to receive a stem cell transplant. Specimen: PBMCs, collected before TCRalphabeta/CD19-depleted stem cell transplant. The nucleotide sequence is given as TGTGCCAGCAGCCAAGGGCGGGGGGTTCGCAATTCACCCCTCCACTTT. Translated, it gives CASSQGRGVRNSPLHF. The reference TRBV3-1 and TRBJ1-6 proteins fill in what lies around the CDR3, so the full variable domain reads DTAVSQTPKYLVTQMGNDKSIKCEQNLGHDTMYWYKQDSKKFLKIMFSYNNKELIINETVPNRFSPKSPDKAHLNLHINSLELGDSAVYFCASSQGRGVRNSPLHFGNGTRLTVT.